Each of the 7 T cell receptor beta chains below was sequenced from the same sample in a study of blood T cell repertoires in COVID-19. TCRdb keeps only in-frame clones here, not all; method: immunoSEQ multiplex PCR. This table has 95,000 to 100,000 clones, approximately 81% appearing once. The sample consisted of peripheral blood. The receptors shown here come from a woman aged 80 or older with acute or convalescent COVID-19.

The chain has TRBV6-6 and TRBJ2-3; a possible D gene is TRBD1 (5 bases). The CDR3 is made up of 13 amino acids. Germline CDR1 and CDR2: MNHNY and SVGAGI (reference sequence). Trimming left V 4 bases short and J 5 bases short, with 10 bases between. The CDR3, as DNA: TGTGCCAGCAGTTTAATGGGGCAAGATACGCAGTATTTT. It yields the protein CASSLMGQDTQYF.

J is TRBJ2-3 and V is TRBV2, with 10 bases identical to TRBD1. The CDR3 has 13 amino acids. V was clipped by 9 bases and J by 2 bases; unmatched bases: 2. Germline-derived CDR1 and CDR2 are SNHLY and FYNNEI. The CDR3 nucleotides read TGTGCCAGGGGACAGGGGCTCACAGATACGCAGTATTTT. It specifies CARGQGLTDTQYF. The variable domain in full, with the rest retrieved from reference TRBV2 and TRBJ2-3, is EPEVTQTPSHQVTQMGQEVILRCVPISNHLYFYWYRQILGQKVEFLVSFYNNEISEKSEIFDDQFSVERPDGSNFTLKIRSTKLEDSAMYFCARGQGLTDTQYFGPGTRLTVL.

As DNA, the CDR3 is TGTGCCAGTAGTTTCCGGGGGGGTATCGAGACCCAGTACTTC. Translation: CASSFRGGIETQYF. V usage is TRBV19 and J usage is TRBJ2-5; TRBD2 agrees at 8 bases. Per germline, CDR1 LNHDA and CDR2 SQIVND (reference sequence). The CDR3 totals 14 residues. After removal of 5 bases from V and 5 bases from J, the junction contained 7 bases not matched to a gene.

The genes are TRBV28 and TRBJ1-1; D not certain. V lost 5 bases and J lost 3, with 10 bases in between. The CDR3 loop spans 13 amino acids. In germline, CDR1 is MDHEN, CDR2 SYDVKM. The CDR3 loop is CASSRLGYTEAFF. For the CDR3, the DNA is TGTGCCAGCAGTCGACTCGGATACACTGAAGCTTTCTTT. The complete variable domain, with remaining parts taken from reference TRBV28 and TRBJ1-1, reads DVKVTQSSRYLVKRTGEKVFLECVQDMDHENMFWYRQDPGLGLRLIYFSYDVKMKEKGDIPEGYSVSREKKERFSLILESASTNQTSMYLCASSRLGYTEAFFGQGTRLTVV.

The genes are TRBV28 and TRBJ1-3; the D gene is possibly TRBD1 (5 bases). The CDR3 spans 14 residues. Germline V gene lookup returns CDR1 MDHEN and CDR2 SYDVKM. Between the trimmed V and J ends, which lost 2 bases and 3 bases, there was a span of 8 bases. This CDR3 is CASSLTGVGNTIYF. The DNA of the CDR3 is TGTGCCAGCAGTTTAACGGGGGTTGGAAACACCATATATTTT.

There are a few counts of this clone. The chain employs TRBV4-1 and TRBJ1-2; 10 nucleotides line up with TRBD1. Trimming at V came to 0 bases and at J to 3 bases, leaving 7 bases not matched to a gene. Germline lookup yields CDR1 MGHRA and CDR2 YSYEKL. This CDR3 comprises 17 residues. CDR3 nucleotide sequence: TGCGCCAGCAGCCAAGAGCCCACGACAGGGGGCCACTATGGCTACACCTTC. This gives the protein CASSQEPTTGGHYGYTF.

V gene TRBV19 combines with J gene TRBJ1-2; D unclear. Germline loops: CDR1 LNHDA, CDR2 SQIVND (reference sequence). The CDR3 contains 12 residues. The V end was cut by 3 bases, the J end by 5 bases, with 7 bases between. CDR3 DNA: TGTGCCAGTAGTATGAGCGGGTATGGCTACACCTTC. Translation: CASSMSGYGYTF.